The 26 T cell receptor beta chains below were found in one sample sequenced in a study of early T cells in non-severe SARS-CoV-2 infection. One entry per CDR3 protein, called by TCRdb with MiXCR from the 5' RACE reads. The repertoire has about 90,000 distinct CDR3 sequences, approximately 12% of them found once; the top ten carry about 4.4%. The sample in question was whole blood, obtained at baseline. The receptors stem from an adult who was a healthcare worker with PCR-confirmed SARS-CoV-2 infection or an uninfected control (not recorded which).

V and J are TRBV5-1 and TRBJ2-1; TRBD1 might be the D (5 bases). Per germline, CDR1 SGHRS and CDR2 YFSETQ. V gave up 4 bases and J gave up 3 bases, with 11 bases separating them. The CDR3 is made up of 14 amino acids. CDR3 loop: CASSPGQLYNEQFF. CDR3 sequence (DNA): TGCGCCAGCAGCCCCGGACAACTCTACAATGAGCAGTTCTTC.

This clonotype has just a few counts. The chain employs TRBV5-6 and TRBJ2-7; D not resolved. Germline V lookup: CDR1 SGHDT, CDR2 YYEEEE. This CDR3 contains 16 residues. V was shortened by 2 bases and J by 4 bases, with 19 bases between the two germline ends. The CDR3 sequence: CASSFAYPLEVYEQYF. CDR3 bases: TGTGCCAGCAGCTTCGCCTACCCCCTAGAGGTGTACGAGCAGTACTTC.

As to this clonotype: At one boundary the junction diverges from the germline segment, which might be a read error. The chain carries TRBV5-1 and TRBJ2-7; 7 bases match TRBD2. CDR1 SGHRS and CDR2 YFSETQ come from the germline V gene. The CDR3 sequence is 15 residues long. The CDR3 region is CVSSEASGATYEQYF. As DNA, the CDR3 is TGCGTCAGCAGCGAGGCTAGCGGAGCAACTTACGAGCAGTACTTC.

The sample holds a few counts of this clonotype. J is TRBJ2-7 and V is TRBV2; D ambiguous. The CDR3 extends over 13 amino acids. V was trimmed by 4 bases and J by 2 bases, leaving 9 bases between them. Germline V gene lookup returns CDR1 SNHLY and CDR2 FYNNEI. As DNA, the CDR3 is TGTGCCAGCAGTGGAACGGATCCCTACGAGCAGTACTTC. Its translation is CASSGTDPYEQYF.

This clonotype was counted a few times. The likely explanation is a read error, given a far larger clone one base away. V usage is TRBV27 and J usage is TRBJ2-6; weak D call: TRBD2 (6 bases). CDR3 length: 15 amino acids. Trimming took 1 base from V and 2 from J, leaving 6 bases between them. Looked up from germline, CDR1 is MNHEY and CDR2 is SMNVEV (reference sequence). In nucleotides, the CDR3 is TGTGCCAGCAGTTTATGGGGGGCTGGGGCCAACGTCCTGACTTTC. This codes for CASSLWGAGANVLTF.

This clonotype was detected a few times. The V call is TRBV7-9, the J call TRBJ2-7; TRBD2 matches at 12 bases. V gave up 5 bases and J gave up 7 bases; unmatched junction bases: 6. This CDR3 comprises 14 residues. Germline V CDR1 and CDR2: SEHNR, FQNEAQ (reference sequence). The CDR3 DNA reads TGTGCCAGCAGCCCCCGACTAGCGGGAGCGGAGCAGTACTTC. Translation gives CASSPRLAGAEQYF. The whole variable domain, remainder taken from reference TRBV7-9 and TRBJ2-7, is DTGVSQNPRHKITKRGQNVTFRCDPISEHNRLYWYRQTLGQGPEFLTYFQNEAQLEKSRLLSDRFSAERPKGSFSTLEIQRTEQGDSAMYLCASSPRLAGAEQYFGPGTRLTVT.

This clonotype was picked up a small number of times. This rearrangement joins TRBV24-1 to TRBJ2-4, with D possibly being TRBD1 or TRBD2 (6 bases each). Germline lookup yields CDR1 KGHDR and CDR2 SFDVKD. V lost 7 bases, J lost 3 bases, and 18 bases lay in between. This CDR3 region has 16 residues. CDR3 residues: CATSDTRGGGKNIQYF. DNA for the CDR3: TGTGCCACCAGCGATACGCGAGGGGGAGGCAAAAACATTCAGTACTTC.

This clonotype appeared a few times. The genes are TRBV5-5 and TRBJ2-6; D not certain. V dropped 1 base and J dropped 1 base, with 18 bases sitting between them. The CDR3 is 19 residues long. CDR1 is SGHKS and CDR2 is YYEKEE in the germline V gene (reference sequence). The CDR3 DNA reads TGTGCCAGCAGCTTGATGGGCTTGGATGTTCCATCTGGGGCCAACGTCCTGACTTTC. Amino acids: CASSLMGLDVPSGANVLTF.

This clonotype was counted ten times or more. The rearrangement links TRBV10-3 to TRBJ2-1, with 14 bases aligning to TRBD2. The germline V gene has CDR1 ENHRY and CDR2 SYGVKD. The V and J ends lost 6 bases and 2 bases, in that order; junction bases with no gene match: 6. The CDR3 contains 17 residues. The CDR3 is CAISRLAGGPTYNEQFF. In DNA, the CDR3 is TGTGCCATCAGCCGACTAGCGGGAGGGCCTACCTACAATGAGCAGTTCTTC.

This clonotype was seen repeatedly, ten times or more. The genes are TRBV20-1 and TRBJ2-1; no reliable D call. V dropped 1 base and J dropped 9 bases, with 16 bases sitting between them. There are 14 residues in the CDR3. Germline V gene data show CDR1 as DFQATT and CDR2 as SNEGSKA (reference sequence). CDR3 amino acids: CSARALLRSFEQFF. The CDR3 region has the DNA TGCAGTGCTAGAGCTTTACTCCGGTCGTTTGAGCAGTTCTTC.

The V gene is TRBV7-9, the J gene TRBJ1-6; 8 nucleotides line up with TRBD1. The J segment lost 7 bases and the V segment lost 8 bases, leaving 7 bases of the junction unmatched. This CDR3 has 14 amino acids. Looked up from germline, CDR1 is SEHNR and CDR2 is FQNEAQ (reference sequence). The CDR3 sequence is CASAGQGENSPLHF. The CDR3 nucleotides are TGTGCCAGCGCCGGACAGGGCGAAAATTCACCCCTCCACTTT.

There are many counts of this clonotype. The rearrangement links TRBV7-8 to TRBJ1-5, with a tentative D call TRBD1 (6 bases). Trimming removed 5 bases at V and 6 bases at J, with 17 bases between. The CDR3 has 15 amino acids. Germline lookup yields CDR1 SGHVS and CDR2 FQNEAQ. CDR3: CASSGYRAPGQPQHF. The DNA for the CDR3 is TGTGCCAGCAGCGGGTACAGGGCCCCCGGTCAGCCCCAGCATTTT.

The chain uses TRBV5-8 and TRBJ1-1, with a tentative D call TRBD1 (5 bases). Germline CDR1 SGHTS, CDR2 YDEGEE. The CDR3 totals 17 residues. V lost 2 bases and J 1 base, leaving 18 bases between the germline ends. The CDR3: CASSLTVGGPENTEAFF. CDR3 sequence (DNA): TGTGCCAGCAGCTTAACGGTCGGGGGACCTGAGAACACTGAAGCTTTCTTT. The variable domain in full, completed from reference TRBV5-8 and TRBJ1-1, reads EAGVTQSPTHLIKTRGQQATLRCSPISGHTSVYWYQQALGLGLQFLLWYDEGEERNRGNFPPRFSGRQFPNYSSELNVNALELEDSALYLCASSLTVGGPENTEAFFGQGTRLTVV.

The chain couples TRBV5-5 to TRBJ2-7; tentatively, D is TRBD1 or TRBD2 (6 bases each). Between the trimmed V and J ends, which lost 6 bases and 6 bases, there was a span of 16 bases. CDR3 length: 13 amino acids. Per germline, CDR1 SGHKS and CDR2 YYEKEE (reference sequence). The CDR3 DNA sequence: TGTGCCAGCACAGGGGTCCGGCGGGGCGAGCAGTACTTC. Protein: CASTGVRRGEQYF.

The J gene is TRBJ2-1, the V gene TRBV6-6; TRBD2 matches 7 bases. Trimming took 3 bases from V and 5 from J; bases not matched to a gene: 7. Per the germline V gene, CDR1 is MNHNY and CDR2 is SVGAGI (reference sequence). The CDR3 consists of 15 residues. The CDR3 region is CASSYGGGLNNEQFF. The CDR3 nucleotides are TGTGCCAGCAGTTATGGCGGGGGATTAAACAATGAGCAGTTCTTC.

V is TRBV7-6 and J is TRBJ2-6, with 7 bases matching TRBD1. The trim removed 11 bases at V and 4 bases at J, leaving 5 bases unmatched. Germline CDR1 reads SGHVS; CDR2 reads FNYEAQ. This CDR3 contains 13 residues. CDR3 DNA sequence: TGTGCCTCGACAGGGCCCGGGGCCAACGTCCTGACTTTC. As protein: CASTGPGANVLTF. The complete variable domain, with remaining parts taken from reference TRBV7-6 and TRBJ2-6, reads GAGVSQSPRYKVTKRGQDVALRCDPISGHVSLYWYRQALGQGPEFLTYFNYEAQQDKSGLPNDRFSAERPEGSISTLTIQRTEQRDSAMYRCASTGPGANVLTFGAGSRLTVL.

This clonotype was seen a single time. CDR3: CASRTRDRTSDTQYF. The CDR3 DNA follows: TGTGCCAGCCGAACCCGGGACAGGACATCGGATACGCAGTATTTT. V is TRBV6-6 and J is TRBJ2-3; TRBD1 agrees at 8 bases. From germline, CDR1 is MNHNY and CDR2 SVGAGI (reference sequence). The CDR3 is 15 residues long. After removal of 8 bases from V and 6 bases from J, the junction contained 13 bases not matched to a gene.

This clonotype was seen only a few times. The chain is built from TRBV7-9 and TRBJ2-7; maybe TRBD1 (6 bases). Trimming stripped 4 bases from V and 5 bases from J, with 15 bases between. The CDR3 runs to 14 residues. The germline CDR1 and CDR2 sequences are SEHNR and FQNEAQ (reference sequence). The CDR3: CASSSRTAPDEQYF. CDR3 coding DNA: TGTGCCAGCAGCTCCCGGACAGCCCCTGACGAGCAGTACTTC.

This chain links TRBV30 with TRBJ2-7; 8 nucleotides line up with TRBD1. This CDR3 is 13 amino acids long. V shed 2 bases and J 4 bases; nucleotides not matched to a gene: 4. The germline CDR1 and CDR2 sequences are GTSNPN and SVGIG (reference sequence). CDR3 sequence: CAWSRQGRYEQYF. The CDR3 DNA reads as TGTGCCTGGAGTAGACAGGGGAGATACGAGCAGTACTTC. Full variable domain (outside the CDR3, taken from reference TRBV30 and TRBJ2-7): SQTIHQWPATLVQPVGSPLSLECTVEGTSNPNLYWYRQAAGRGLQLLFYSVGIGQISSEVPQNLSASRPQDRQFILSSKKLLLSDSGFYLCAWSRQGRYEQYFGPGTRLTVT.

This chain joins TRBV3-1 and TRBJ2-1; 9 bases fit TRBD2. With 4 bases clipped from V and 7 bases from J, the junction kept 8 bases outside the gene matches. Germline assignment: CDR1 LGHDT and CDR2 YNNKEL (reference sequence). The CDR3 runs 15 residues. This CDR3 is CASSLGTAGGNEQFF. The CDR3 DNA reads TGTGCCAGCAGCCTGGGGACAGCGGGGGGAAATGAGCAGTTCTTC.

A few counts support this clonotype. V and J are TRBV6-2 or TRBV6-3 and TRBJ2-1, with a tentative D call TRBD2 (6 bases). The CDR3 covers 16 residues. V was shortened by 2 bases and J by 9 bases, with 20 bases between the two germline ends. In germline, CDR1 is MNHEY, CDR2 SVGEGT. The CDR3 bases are TGTGCCAGCAGTTACCGGTGGGAGGCGGGTCGAAGTGAGCAGTTCTTC. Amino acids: CASSYRWEAGRSEQFF.

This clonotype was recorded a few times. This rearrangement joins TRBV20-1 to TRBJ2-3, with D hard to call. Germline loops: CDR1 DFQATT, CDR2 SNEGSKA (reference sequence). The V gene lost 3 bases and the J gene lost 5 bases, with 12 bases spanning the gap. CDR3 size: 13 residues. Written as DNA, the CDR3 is TGCAGTGCTAGCCCACCTGCCCTAGATACGCAGTATTTT. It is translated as CSASPPALDTQYF.

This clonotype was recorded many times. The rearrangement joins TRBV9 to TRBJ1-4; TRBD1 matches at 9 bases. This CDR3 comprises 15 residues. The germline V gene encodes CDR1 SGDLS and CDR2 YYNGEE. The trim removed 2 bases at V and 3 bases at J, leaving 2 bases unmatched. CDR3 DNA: TGTGCCAGCAGCGTCACAGGGGGCCCTAATGAAAAACTGTTTTTT. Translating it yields CASSVTGGPNEKLFF.

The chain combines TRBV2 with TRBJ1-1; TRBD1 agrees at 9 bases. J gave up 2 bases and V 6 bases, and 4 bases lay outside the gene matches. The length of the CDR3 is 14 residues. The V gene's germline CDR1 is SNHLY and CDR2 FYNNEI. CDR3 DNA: TGTGCCAGCAGAGACAGGGGGAGAAACACTGAAGCTTTCTTT. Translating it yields CASRDRGRNTEAFF.

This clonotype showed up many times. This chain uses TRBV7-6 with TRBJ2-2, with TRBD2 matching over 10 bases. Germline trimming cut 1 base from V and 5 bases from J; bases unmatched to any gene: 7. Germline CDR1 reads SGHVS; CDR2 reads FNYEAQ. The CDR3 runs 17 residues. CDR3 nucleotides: TGTGCCAGCAGCTTAGTACCTAGCGGGAGTGGGACCGGGGAGCTGTTTTTT. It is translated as CASSLVPSGSGTGELFF.

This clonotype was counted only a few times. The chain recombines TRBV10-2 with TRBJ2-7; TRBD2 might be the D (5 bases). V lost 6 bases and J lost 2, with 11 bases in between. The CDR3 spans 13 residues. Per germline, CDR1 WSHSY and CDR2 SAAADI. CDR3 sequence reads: CASRRDLTYEQYF. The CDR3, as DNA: TGCGCCAGCAGGAGGGATCTGACCTACGAGCAGTACTTC.